This T cell receptor (beta chain) was identified during a study of T cells in women clearing cervical HPV infection. Study outcomes and limitations: CIN3+ cases had significantly higher TCR repertoire richness than controls, but evenness did not differ. A classifier using richness and V gene abundances reached an AUC of around 0.83.

In germline, CDR1 is KGHSH, CDR2 LQKENI. The CDR3 is 15 residues long. To note about this clone: Its antigen is still unknown. The observed sequence ends 3 residues before the CDR3 terminus, with the missing tail filled in from the germline J gene.

Only in-frame clones appear in the TCRdb table, and some are missing; sequencing was by immunoSEQ multiplex PCR. The table gives around 23,000 clones; the top ten clones make up about 23% of it. The specimen sequenced was blood buffy coat. This sequence was found in a woman between 18 and 70 years old with a cervical HPV16 infection that either progressed to CIN3+ or cleared (not recorded which). J is TRBJ2-3 and V is TRBV18, with TRBD1 matching 8 bases. The CDR3 sequence is CASSGDRGGVSPQYF. The sequenced part of the CDR3 DNA is TGTGCCAGCTCAGGAGACAGGGGCGGTGTTTCGCCG.